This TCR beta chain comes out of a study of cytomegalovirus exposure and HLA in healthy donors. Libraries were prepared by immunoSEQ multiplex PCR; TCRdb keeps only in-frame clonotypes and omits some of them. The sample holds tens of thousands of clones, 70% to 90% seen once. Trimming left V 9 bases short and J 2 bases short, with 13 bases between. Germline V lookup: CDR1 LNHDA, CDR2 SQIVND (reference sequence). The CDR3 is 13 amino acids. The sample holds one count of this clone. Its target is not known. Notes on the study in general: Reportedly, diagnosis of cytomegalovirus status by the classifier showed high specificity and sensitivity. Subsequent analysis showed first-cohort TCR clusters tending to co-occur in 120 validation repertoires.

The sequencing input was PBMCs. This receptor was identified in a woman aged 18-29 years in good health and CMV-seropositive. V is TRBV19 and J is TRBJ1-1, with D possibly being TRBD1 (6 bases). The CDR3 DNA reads TGTGCCAGCAGGACAGTAGTTAACACTGAAGCTTTCTTT. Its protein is CASRTVVNTEAFF.